This TCR beta chain stems from a study of T cell changes during pregnancy in multiple sclerosis (dated by TCRdb to between 2018 and 2021). About the study as a whole: Changes in the T cell repertoire over the course of pregnancy were examined in this study in women with multiple sclerosis.

Receptor amplification or capture employed the immunoSEQ multiplex PCR assay. The immuneACCESS repertoire file appears here via TCRdb, limited to in-frame rearrangements. These files lack a portion of the clones; in checked studies, under half of the deficit traces to unresolved V genes, and the cause of the others is not known. For this sample the table gives 54,000 or so clones, of which roughly 93% were detected only once. The ten largest clonotypes hold 0.36% of the sample. The germline V gene (reference sequence) provides CDR1 MNHNY and CDR2 SVGAGI. The CDR3, from cysteine to phenylalanine, totals 15 residues. Only the CDR3 DNA is retained, 45 bases long and in frame from the first base. V is pared back by 6 bases and J by 4 bases, with 17 bases lying between the germline termini. With regard to this clone: There is no known antigen for this receptor. It has no much larger one-base neighbor in the sample; base qualities were not kept.

Recombination connected TRBV6-6 to TRBJ2-3; TRBD1 is a possible D gene, resting on 5 matching bases. The sequencing here drew on CD4+ T cells from peripheral blood mononuclear cells, taken before pregnancy. This TCR was recovered from a female donor with multiple sclerosis, enrolled in a pregnancy study. The CDR3 sequence is CASSLGRVSADTQYF. The nucleotide sequence is TGTGCCAGCAGCCTAGGCAGGGTTTCAGCAGATACGCAGTATTTT.